The 21 T cell receptor beta chains presented below share a single source sample, sequenced in a study of CD8 T cells in Susac syndrome. The RNA, about 0.45 to 1 ug, was put through reverse transcription using random hexamers. In TCRdb, the immunoSEQ multiplex PCR reads were re-called with MiXCR into one record per CDR3 protein. The sample consists of 250,000 or so distinct CDR3 sequences, 93% of them appearing once. The sequencing sample was made of CD4+ T cells from PBMCs. The receptors stem from a human donor with multiple sclerosis.

The genes are TRBV28 and TRBJ1-4, with D perhaps matching TRBD1 (5 bases). The V end was cut by 5 bases, the J end by 11 bases, with 21 bases between. Germline-derived CDR1 and CDR2 are MDHEN and SYDVKM. This CDR3 is built from 15 residues. The CDR3 DNA sequence: TGTGCCAGCAGTCCTGCCTCGTGGGACGTGGCGAAACTGTTTTTT. This codes for CASSPASWDVAKLFF.

The chain uses TRBV2 and TRBJ1-2; no clear D gene. From germline, CDR1 is SNHLY and CDR2 FYNNEI. This CDR3 region has 11 residues. With 4 bases removed from V and 5 bases from J, the gap between germline ends came to 5 bases. The CDR3 sequence is CASSAGYGYTF. As DNA, the CDR3 is TGTGCCAGCAGTGCGGGGTATGGCTACACCTTC.

V is TRBV7-2 and J is TRBJ1-2; 8 bases line up with TRBD1. Per the germline V gene, CDR1 is SGHTA and CDR2 is FQGNSA. The ends lost 1 base at V and 4 bases at J; junction bases unmatched: 5. The length of the CDR3 is 15 residues. Here the CDR3 reads CASSLGQDRGYGYTF. In DNA form, the CDR3 reads TGTGCCAGCAGCTTAGGGCAAGACAGGGGCTATGGCTACACCTTC.

The V gene is TRBV7-3, the J gene TRBJ1-1; weak D call: TRBD1 (5 bases). V lost 4 bases to trimming and J lost 4 bases, with 10 bases between them. Germline CDR1 is SGHTA and CDR2 is FQGTGA. The CDR3 totals 13 residues. In nucleotides, the CDR3 is TGTGCCAGCAGCTCCACAAGGGGCACTGAAGCTTTCTTT. Its translation is CASSSTRGTEAFF.

The chain carries TRBV7-2 and TRBJ2-1; 11 positions match TRBD2. Germline V gene lookup returns CDR1 SGHTA and CDR2 FQGNSA. This CDR3 is 16 amino acids long. V lost 3 bases, J lost 1 base, and 2 bases stayed unmatched. The CDR3 loop reads CASSFSGRGSYNEQFF. Here the CDR3 DNA reads TGTGCCAGCAGCTTTAGCGGGAGGGGGTCCTACAATGAGCAGTTCTTC. Filled out from reference TRBV7-2 and TRBJ2-1, the complete variable domain reads GAGVSQSPSNKVTEKGKDVELRCDPISGHTALYWYRQSLGQGLEFLIYFQGNSAPDKSGLPSDRFSAERTGGSVSTLTIQRTQQEDSAVYLCASSFSGRGSYNEQFFGPGTRLTVL.

The genes are TRBV19 and TRBJ2-1, with TRBD2 matching 7 bases. V trimming: 2 bases; J trimming: 6 bases; junction bases outside the gene matches: 7. Germline CDR1 LNHDA, CDR2 SQIVND (reference sequence). The CDR3 has 15 amino acids. The chain's CDR3 is CASSIRLAEVNEQFF. The CDR3, as DNA: TGTGCCAGTAGTATAAGGCTAGCGGAGGTCAATGAGCAGTTCTTC.

The CDR3 coding sequence is TGTGCCAGCAGTCTCCAGGGTTTATCCGGCTCCGGGGAGCTGTTTTTT. It codes for CASSLQGLSGSGELFF. J is TRBJ2-2 and V is TRBV6-4; D is perhaps TRBD1 (5 bases). Trimming removed 5 bases at V and 6 bases at J, with 19 bases between. From germline, CDR1 is MRHNA and CDR2 SNTAGT. The CDR3 length is 16 residues.

This sequence joins TRBV9 and TRBJ2-6; no clear D. With 7 bases removed from V and 0 bases from J, the gap between germline ends came to 8 bases. The length of the CDR3 is 14 residues. Germline V CDR1 and CDR2: SGDLS, YYNGEE. In DNA form, the CDR3 reads TGTGCCAGCGGTAGCACCTCTGGGGCCAACGTCCTGACTTTC. Translating gives CASGSTSGANVLTF.

The chain couples TRBV5-1 to TRBJ2-5; TRBD2 aligns across 12 bases. Germline CDR1 and CDR2: SGHRS and YFSETQ. V lost 2 bases, J lost 6 bases, and 11 bases stayed unmatched. CDR3 size: 17 residues. CDR3 DNA sequence: TGCGCCAGCAGCTTTGAAGGACTAGCGGGGTCTGTGAAGACCCAGTACTTC. Translation gives CASSFEGLAGSVKTQYF.

The rearrangement uses TRBV7-6 and TRBJ2-5, with TRBD1 as a possible D gene (6 bases). Trimming cost V 5 bases and J 5 bases, with 21 bases left between them. The CDR3 loop spans 16 amino acids. The germline V gene has CDR1 SGHVS and CDR2 FNYEAQ. CDR3 loop: CASSPRPTGLGETQYF. The CDR3 DNA reads TGTGCCAGCAGCCCCCGCCCTACAGGGCTCGGTGAGACCCAGTACTTC.

The chain combines TRBV24-1 with TRBJ2-1; D ambiguous. V was cut by 5 bases and J by 2 bases, with 6 bases left in between. This CDR3 comprises 13 residues. Germline-derived CDR1 and CDR2 are KGHDR and SFDVKD. CDR3 loop: CATSGRTYNEQFF. Here the CDR3 DNA reads TGTGCCACCAGTGGGAGAACCTACAATGAGCAGTTCTTC.

The V call is TRBV30, the J call TRBJ2-7; TRBD1 matches 7 bases. CDR1 GTSNPN and CDR2 SVGIG come from the germline V gene (reference sequence). This CDR3 has 13 residues. The junction had 9 bases not matched to a gene; V was cut back by 8 bases and J by 2 bases. Here the CDR3 DNA reads TGTGCCCGGACAGGCCCGATGACCTACGAGCAGTACTTC. Protein product: CARTGPMTYEQYF.

This chain uses TRBV5-1 with TRBJ1-1; no definite D call. The germline V and J ends were trimmed by 4 bases and 6 bases, with 16 bases remaining between them. The germline V gene encodes CDR1 SGHRS and CDR2 YFSETQ. CDR3 length: 14 amino acids. The CDR3: CASSPSMASAEAFF. The CDR3 region has the DNA TGCGCCAGCAGCCCCTCGATGGCGAGCGCTGAAGCTTTCTTT.

The chain has TRBV20-1 and TRBJ2-5; D could derive from TRBD1 or TRBD2 (7 bases each). Germline V gives CDR1 DFQATT, CDR2 SNEGSKA (reference sequence). V was shortened by 8 bases and J by 5 bases, with 18 bases between the two germline ends. This CDR3 has 13 residues. The CDR3 loop reads CSLRGGVWETQYF. The CDR3 DNA reads as TGCAGTCTCAGGGGGGGTGTCTGGGAGACCCAGTACTTC.

V is TRBV7-9 and J is TRBJ2-5; D is perhaps TRBD2 (5 bases). Germline V lookup: CDR1 SEHNR, CDR2 FQNEAQ (reference sequence). CDR3 length: 14 amino acids. V gave up 0 bases and J gave up 7 bases, with 12 bases separating them. Here the CDR3 DNA reads TGTGCCAGCAGCTTAGCTAGCGCGAGTGGGACCCAGTACTTC. As protein: CASSLASASGTQYF. The full variable domain, with the rest looked up from reference TRBV7-9 and TRBJ2-5, is DTGVSQNPRHKITKRGQNVTFRCDPISEHNRLYWYRQTLGQGPEFLTYFQNEAQLEKSRLLSDRFSAERPKGSFSTLEIQRTEQGDSAMYLCASSLASASGTQYFGPGTRLLVL.

J is TRBJ1-3 and V is TRBV29-1, with 7 bases fitting TRBD1. CDR1 and CDR2 from the germline V gene are SQVTM and ANQGSEA. V dropped 7 bases and J dropped 8; count of bases not matched to a gene: 20. The CDR3 covers 16 residues. CDR3 sequence (DNA): TGCAGCGCCAGACAGGGCTCCGATGTCGGGTGGGACACCATATATTTT. It codes for CSARQGSDVGWDTIYF.

The V gene is TRBV29-1, the J gene TRBJ1-1; no firm D call. The CDR3 loop spans 14 amino acids. V shed 2 bases and J shed 2 bases, with 12 bases lying between them. Germline V gives CDR1 SQVTM, CDR2 ANQGSEA. The CDR3 DNA reads as TGCAGCGTTGAATTTAGGCAGGCTAACACTGAAGCTTTCTTT. It codes for CSVEFRQANTEAFF. Full variable domain (remainder filled in from reference TRBV29-1 and TRBJ1-1): SAVISQKPSRDICQRGTSLTIQCQVDSQVTMMFWYRQQPGQSLTLIATANQGSEATYESGFVIDKFPISRPNLTFSTLTVSNMSPEDSSIYLCSVEFRQANTEAFFGQGTRLTVV.

This rearrangement joins TRBV2 to TRBJ1-1; TRBD1 is a possible D gene (6 bases). Germline V gene lookup returns CDR1 SNHLY and CDR2 FYNNEI. V lost 1 base and J lost 5, with 14 bases in between. The CDR3 runs 15 residues. Here the CDR3 reads CASSEVRGPWTEAFF. The DNA of the CDR3 is TGTGCCAGCAGTGAAGTACGGGGGCCGTGGACTGAAGCTTTCTTT.

The DNA of the CDR3 is TGCAGTGCCGAGCGGGGGGATGGTAGGGATGAGCAGTTCTTC. Its protein product is CSAERGDGRDEQFF. The rearrangement uses TRBV20-1 and TRBJ2-1; 9 bases map to TRBD2. V shed 6 bases and J 8 bases; nucleotides not matched to a gene: 11. CDR1 is DFQATT and CDR2 is SNEGSKA in the germline V gene (reference sequence). This CDR3 contains 14 residues.

DNA for the CDR3: TGTGCCAGCAGTTTAGGCCGGGGCTCGGGGGAGCTGTTTTTT. This codes for CASSLGRGSGELFF. The chain couples TRBV12-3 or TRBV12-4 to TRBJ2-2; D possibly uses TRBD1 or TRBD2 (5 bases each). There are 14 residues in the CDR3. The V end was cut by 1 base, the J end by 8 bases, with 11 bases between.

This clonotype appeared a single time. This chain uses TRBV9 with TRBJ2-2; D may be TRBD2 (6 bases). Germline lookup yields CDR1 SGDLS and CDR2 YYNGEE. The CDR3 extends over 15 amino acids. V was trimmed by 0 bases and J by 7 bases, leaving 13 bases between them. This CDR3 reads CASSVGTGAGGELFF. The CDR3 nucleotides read TGTGCCAGCAGCGTAGGGACGGGAGCGGGCGGGGAGCTGTTTTTT.